A single sample gave rise to the 15 T cell receptor beta chains below, sequenced in a study of cytomegalovirus exposure and HLA in healthy donors. TCRdb's table, derived via immunoSEQ multiplex PCR, lists solely in-frame clones and lacks some. The sample consists of roughly 120,000 clones, about 83% of them appearing once. Sequences were obtained from PBMCs. These TCRs come from a woman aged 30 to 39 in good health and CMV-seronegative.

The rearrangement joins TRBV9 to TRBJ1-5, with D possibly matching TRBD1 (5 bases). Looked up from germline, CDR1 is SGDLS and CDR2 is YYNGEE. V lost 8 bases to trimming and J lost 1 base, with 13 bases between them. The CDR3 length is 14 residues. The CDR3 DNA is TGTGCCAGTGCGGCAGGGTTAAGCAATCAGCCCCAGCATTTT. Its protein is CASAAGLSNQPQHF.

This clone was counted a single time. This rearrangement joins TRBV7-2 to TRBJ1-2; 7 bases match TRBD1. Germline lookup yields CDR1 SGHTA and CDR2 FQGNSA. The CDR3 runs to 14 residues. V dropped 1 base and J dropped 7; count of bases not matched to a gene: 6. The CDR3 DNA sequence: TGTGCCAGCAGCTTAGACACAGGGGTTGGTGGCTACACCTTC. This sequence encodes CASSLDTGVGGYTF.

This clone was seen once. The chain joins TRBV30 to TRBJ1-6; possibly TRBD1 for D (6 bases). This CDR3 contains 12 residues. The V end lost 2 bases, the J end lost 17 bases, and 16 bases lay between the germline ends. Germline V gene sequence: CDR1 GTSNPN, CDR2 SVGIG (reference sequence). The CDR3 DNA follows: TGTGCCTGGAGTCTACCGGGACACGCTTTCCACTTT. This codes for CAWSLPGHAFHF.

The rearrangement uses TRBV9 and TRBJ2-3, with TRBD2 matching over 9 bases. CDR3 size: 15 residues. CDR1 is SGDLS and CDR2 is YYNGEE in the germline V gene. With V trimmed by 0 bases and J by 5 bases, 4 bases remained unmatched. CDR3 sequence (DNA): TGTGCCAGCAGCGTAGTGGCGGGGGGGTTAGATACGCAGTATTTT. This gives the protein CASSVVAGGLDTQYF.

The chain has TRBV19 and TRBJ2-2, with TRBD2 as a possible D gene (6 bases). The CDR3 totals 16 residues. Germline-derived CDR1 and CDR2 are LNHDA and SQIVND (reference sequence). The germline V and J ends were trimmed by 7 bases and 3 bases, with 18 bases remaining between them. Written as DNA, the CDR3 is TGTGCCAGTACCCCCGGCGTGGGGACTGACACCGGGGAGCTGTTTTTT. Protein sequence: CASTPGVGTDTGELFF.

V usage is TRBV19 and J usage is TRBJ1-5, with a tentative D call TRBD1 (5 bases). Per germline, CDR1 LNHDA and CDR2 SQIVND (reference sequence). The V gene lost 4 bases and the J gene lost 1 base, with 20 bases spanning the gap. There are 18 residues in the CDR3. Here the CDR3 reads CASSTGLGGISSNQPQHF. The CDR3 DNA sequence: TGTGCCAGTAGTACCGGCCTGGGGGGGATTTCAAGCAATCAGCCCCAGCATTTT.

This chain joins TRBV10-3 and TRBJ2-7, with 8 bases matching TRBD2. Germline values: CDR1 ENHRY, CDR2 SYGVKD. The CDR3 is made up of 12 amino acids. V shed 7 bases, J shed 9 bases, and the junction held 8 bases outside the gene matches. The CDR3 coding sequence is TGTGCCATCAACTCGGGGGGGGCCGCGCAGTACTTC. It encodes CAINSGGAAQYF.

This clone was observed a few times. This chain links TRBV7-2 with TRBJ2-5; D remains unclear. The V gene's germline CDR1 is SGHTA and CDR2 FQGNSA. V dropped 2 bases and J dropped 7 bases, with 8 bases sitting between them. The CDR3 loop spans 12 amino acids. The CDR3 loop is CASSLKRLTQYF. The DNA for the CDR3 is TGTGCCAGCAGCTTAAAGCGATTGACCCAGTACTTC.

The chain is built from TRBV7-8 and TRBJ1-1; 9 positions match TRBD1. CDR3 length equals 15 residues. Germline loops: CDR1 SGHVS, CDR2 FQNEAQ. After removal of 3 bases from V and 6 bases from J, the junction contained 8 bases not matched to a gene. The CDR3 here is CASSFGDRDFAEAFF. CDR3 nucleotide sequence: TGTGCCAGCAGCTTCGGGGACAGGGATTTCGCTGAAGCTTTCTTT.

The chain carries TRBV30 and TRBJ2-1; D is ambiguous. This CDR3 region has 15 residues. Trimming left V 4 bases short and J 2 bases short, with 15 bases between. The germline V gene encodes CDR1 GTSNPN and CDR2 SVGIG (reference sequence). The CDR3 protein is CAWTDAVATYNEQFF. Written as DNA, the CDR3 is TGTGCCTGGACTGATGCGGTCGCAACCTACAATGAGCAGTTCTTC.

The rearrangement joins TRBV9 to TRBJ2-1, with 10 bases that match TRBD1. The CDR3 runs to 14 residues. V lost 3 bases, J lost 8 bases, and 5 bases stayed unmatched. Per the germline V gene, CDR1 is SGDLS and CDR2 is YYNGEE. CDR3 region: CASSEPGQGHEQFF. The CDR3 DNA reads as TGTGCCAGCAGCGAGCCGGGACAGGGGCATGAGCAGTTCTTC.

The CDR3 coding sequence is TGTGCCATCTACGAGGGACTTAGAACCGGGGAGCTGTTTTTT. It specifies CAIYEGLRTGELFF. The rearrangement uses TRBV10-3 and TRBJ2-2; a weak D match, TRBD2 (6 bases). Germline V gene sequence: CDR1 ENHRY, CDR2 SYGVKD. This CDR3 is 14 amino acids long. The ends were cut back, 8 bases at V and 5 bases at J, with 15 bases in the middle.

This chain connects TRBV5-4 to TRBJ1-4, with 8 bases aligning to TRBD1. Trimming removed 2 bases from V and 3 bases from J; junction bases left unmatched: 6. The CDR3 loop spans 16 amino acids. Germline CDR1 is SGHNT and CDR2 is YYREEE (reference sequence). Written as DNA, the CDR3 is TGTGCCAGCAGCTTAGGGACAGGTTCCCCTAATGAAAAACTGTTTTTT. As protein: CASSLGTGSPNEKLFF.

This chain joins TRBV21-1 and TRBJ1-2; the table's D call, TRBD1, has no DNA check behind it. TRBV21-1 is deemed a pseudogene. This CDR3 has 18 residues. CDR3 in DNA: TGTGCCAGCAGCAAAGCGCTTTACAGGGATGGTTTAAACTATGGCTACACCTTC. Translated: CASSKALYRDGLNYGYTF.

This chain joins TRBV6-9 and TRBJ2-1; 9 nucleotides match TRBD1. CDR1 is MNHGY, CDR2 SVAAGI, per germline. V shed 10 bases and J 5 bases; nucleotides not matched to a gene: 9. The CDR3 totals 14 residues. The CDR3 reads CATWGQGKNNEQFF. CDR3 nucleotide sequence: TGTGCCACTTGGGGACAGGGTAAGAACAATGAGCAGTTCTTC.